This T cell receptor (beta chain) was profiled in a study of beta chain features in type 1 diabetes listed by TCRdb under 2018. About the full investigation: Mean age, gender distribution, total cell number and subset yield were not different between patients and healthy donors. Regulatory and stem cell-like memory subsets were obtained from only 8 patients and about 8 healthy donors, while naive and central memory subsets were obtained from all 30 or so donors. A total of 85 million to 110 million sorted cells were examined across all samples, and RNA yield correlated strongly with the number of cells per subset. The study compared the TCRB repertoires of sorted circulating CD4+ T cell subsets in recently diagnosed type 1 diabetes patients with those in matched healthy donors.

The High Capacity cDNA Reverse Transcription Kit was used to reverse transcribe all of the isolated RNA, meaning that expressed TCRB transcripts were what got sequenced. Deep immunoSEQ sequencing was applied to naive, central memory and regulatory T cell samples, giving an average of about 3.57 million total reads per sample. Sorted cells were lysed in RLT buffer, and RNA was extracted using DNase-treated RNeasy Micro or Mini kits according to cell number. Each cell subset was processed separately to prevent cross-contamination, with patient and healthy donor samples processed together. The immunoSEQ multiplex PCR was used to amplify TCRB sequences from cDNA, yielding 87-bp fragments that span the CDR3 region. Amplicons were sequenced on the Illumina HiSeq platform. In the source study's methods: Synthetic template baselines were used to correct PCR bias computationally, reads within Hamming distance 2 were collapsed, and singletons that could not be merged were discarded. Reads were aligned against IMGT so that V, D and J genes, CDR3 length and insertions or deletions at six rearrangement sites could be assigned. Within each subset, clonotype counts were normalized to the number of sorted cells before true diversity and Gini coefficients were calculated with the tcR R package. The overlap coefficient, calculated on TCRB nucleotide sequences, was used to quantify repertoire sharing. Out-of-frame TCRB sequences from naive cells were analyzed as a proxy for the pre-selection repertoire. TCRdb provides this immuneACCESS table in a form limited to in-frame rearrangements. Some clones are lacking; in checked studies, under half of them reflect an unresolved V gene, and why the rest are absent is not known. V and J calls and clone size are given by that table; D and trimming were obtained from the DNA. The sample includes around 600,000 clones, with 9.5% to 15% observed a single time. The ten top clones hold approximately 0.11% of the sample.

Overall study outcomes, separate from this receptor: Because the HLA sub-analyses included only small numbers of individuals, any influence of HLA type on TCRB rearrangement was left unresolved. Type 1 diabetes patients showed a moderate but significant shortening of TCRB CDR3 length in all four CD4+ subsets. PCR may preferentially amplify shorter templates, but because patient and control samples were amplified and corrected together, any resulting skew would affect both groups equally. Naive, central memory and regulatory TCRB repertoires appeared to be more similar among patients than among healthy donors. Because cDNA was sequenced instead of genomic DNA, activated cells with high expression could be over-represented, although the groups did not differ in activation or CD3 levels. Fewer insertions and more nucleotide deletions at VDJ recombination sites were observed in patients with type 1 diabetes, implying thymic rearrangement abnormalities.

V was cut back by 0 bases and J by 0 bases, leaving a gap of 13 bases between them. The CDR3 spans 17 residues, from the cysteine through the phenylalanine. Here the CDR3 DNA is all that survives: 51 bases in frame from base 1. For CDR1 and CDR2, the germline V gene lists SGHRS and YFSETQ. A single peripheral blood draw of 95 to 150 mL on average was collected from each donor into heparinised tubes. Using a panel that included CD45RO, CCR7, CD25, CD127, CD95 and CD27, naive, central memory, regulatory and stem cell-like memory CD4+ T cells were sorted on a BD FACSAria II. A purity above 95% was achieved for all sorted populations. PBMCs were separated immediately by Lymphoprep density gradient centrifugation and were stained directly, without being cultured. To minimize batch effects, samples were stained and sorted in pairs, one healthy donor with one patient per experiment. This clone was seen a few times. No antigen is known for it. No much larger clone exists at a distance of one base, and base qualities are not known.

The sequence links TRBV5-1 to TRBJ1-3; a tentative D match to TRBD1 spans 6 bases. The sequence was obtained from a young man with type 1 diabetes. Sequenced: naive CD4+ T cells from blood. The cell subset or site label for this specimen denotes: true naive CD4+ T cells. For the CDR3, the sequence is CASSLGTELSSGNTIYF. In nucleotide form, the sequence is TGCGCCAGCAGCTTGGGGACAGAGCTTTCCTCTGGAAACACCATATATTTT.